The clone carrying this TCR beta chain came up once. Its antigen is still unknown. The data were taken from a study of shared clonotypes between healthy human individuals. Execution of the assay was at deep level. Measured with immunoSEQ multiplex PCR; TCRdb has only the in-frame clones, and not every one. Of about a million clones listed, about 70% are singletons. Germline values: CDR1 MNHEY, CDR2 SVGAGI. V shed 1 base and J shed 4 bases, with 10 bases lying between them. This CDR3 has 14 residues. Study-wide results and caveats: Approximately 5.3% was the fraction of naive CD4 clonotypes found shared across a handful of donors.

The source material was memory CD4+ T cells sorted from blood. Subset in this sample: CD45RA-negative fraction. The J gene is TRBJ2-5, the V gene TRBV6-5; D might be TRBD1 (6 bases). The receptor was isolated from a young man in good health. Here the CDR3 DNA reads TGTGCCAGCAGTTACTTACAGGGTGGAGAGACCCAGTACTTC. Its translation: CASSYLQGGETQYF.